These 28 T cell receptor beta chains were sequenced from one sample in a study of T cells after yellow fever vaccination. Via MiXCR, TCRdb re-called the 5' RACE reads, giving one row per CDR3 protein. This sample has under 50,000 distinct CDR3 sequences, with 5% to 8% found just once. The starting material was PBMCs, either bulk or a sorted T-cell subset (CD4+, CD8+, memory, or dextramer-sorted; not recorded which), obtained 45 days after the yellow fever booster vaccination. The receptors here all came from a young man who received the YFV17D yellow fever vaccine.

This clonotype came up many times. This sequence joins TRBV9 and TRBJ2-1; D is unclear. Trimming took off 2 bases at V and 2 bases at J, with 5 bases between the two ends. Germline CDR1 and CDR2: SGDLS and YYNGEE. The CDR3 sequence is 13 residues long. In DNA, the CDR3 is TGTGCCAGCAGCGTCGCACCCTACAATGAGCAGTTCTTC. It translates to CASSVAPYNEQFF.

In its sample, this clonotype was seen many times. The chain is built from TRBV19 and TRBJ2-3, with 7 nucleotides matching TRBD1. The J segment lost 8 bases and the V segment lost 4 bases, leaving 0 bases of the junction unmatched. Germline CDR1 LNHDA, CDR2 SQIVND (reference sequence). The CDR3 contains 11 residues. The CDR3 bases are TGTGCCAGTAGTAGACAGGGTACGCAGTATTTT. Protein product: CASSRQGTQYF.

This clonotype was detected many times. The rearrangement uses TRBV13 and TRBJ1-4, with D uncertain. Per the germline V gene, CDR1 is PRHDT and CDR2 is FYEKMQ (reference sequence). This CDR3 has 14 amino acids. Trimming shortened V by 0 bases and J by 5 bases, and 7 bases separated the two germline ends. The CDR3 nucleotides read TGTGCCAGCAGCTTAGGCGAGCCGAATGAAAAACTGTTTTTT. It translates to CASSLGEPNEKLFF.

This clonotype showed up many times. CDR3 sequence reads: CASRLGTGLTGELFF. In nucleotides, the CDR3 is TGTGCCAGCAGACTCGGGACAGGGCTGACCGGGGAGCTGTTTTTT. The chain joins TRBV7-6 to TRBJ2-2, with 9 positions matching TRBD1. CDR3 size: 15 residues. Germline values: CDR1 SGHVS, CDR2 FNYEAQ. Unmatched junction bases numbered 7, after V lost 6 bases and J lost 5 bases.

This chain links TRBV20-1 with TRBJ2-2; 8 bases map to TRBD1. With V trimmed by 6 bases and J by 4 bases, 7 bases remained unmatched. The CDR3 has 14 amino acids. Germline V lookup: CDR1 DFQATT, CDR2 SNEGSKA (reference sequence). The DNA for the CDR3 is TGCAGTGCAAACGACAGGGGTGGCACCGGGGAGCTGTTTTTT. Translated: CSANDRGGTGELFF.

A few counts support this clonotype. The V call is TRBV5-1, the J call TRBJ1-4; TRBD1 is a possible D gene (5 bases). CDR1 is SGHRS, CDR2 YFSETQ, per germline. Trimming stripped 2 bases from V and 8 bases from J, with 16 bases between. The CDR3 contains 15 residues. The chain's CDR3 is CASSFGGRVNEKLFF. For the CDR3, the DNA is TGCGCCAGCAGCTTCGGGGGAAGGGTGAACGAAAAACTGTTTTTT.

The table lists this clonotype with a few counts. The chain recombines TRBV30 with TRBJ2-7, with D uncertain. Trimming shortened V by 0 bases and J by 3 bases, and 9 bases separated the two germline ends. CDR1 and CDR2 from the germline V gene are GTSNPN and SVGIG (reference sequence). This CDR3 region has 13 residues. The CDR3 DNA is TGTGCCTGGAGTGTACGACACTACTACGAGCAGTACTTC. Its protein is CAWSVRHYYEQYF.

This clonotype appeared many times. The chain combines TRBV2 with TRBJ1-3; D is perhaps TRBD1 (6 bases). V was pared by 9 bases and J by 11 bases, with 14 bases between. The CDR3 runs 11 residues. Germline V gives CDR1 SNHLY, CDR2 FYNNEI. CDR3 sequence: CASRPGQSIYF. CDR3 nucleotide sequence: TGTGCCAGTCGACCCGGACAGTCCATATATTTT.

Regarding this clonotype: One base away lies a much larger clone, so this may be a sequencing read error. The chain combines TRBV4-2 with TRBJ2-7; 11 nucleotides match TRBD1. CDR3 length equals 17 residues. With 1 base clipped from V and 1 base from J, the junction kept 6 bases outside the gene matches. Germline CDR1 LGHNA, CDR2 YNFKEQ. The CDR3 region is CASSQAKGTGGSYEQYF. CDR3 coding DNA: TGTGCCAGCAGCCAAGCCAAAGGGACAGGGGGTTCCTACGAGCAGTACTTC.

In this sample, this clonotype turned up many times. V usage is TRBV6-5 and J usage is TRBJ1-1, with 8 bases lining up with TRBD1. This CDR3 region has 15 residues. The germline CDR1 and CDR2 sequences are MNHEY and SVGAGI. Trimming cost V 2 bases and J 10 bases; bases outside gene matches: 12. The DNA of the CDR3 is TGTGCCAGCAGTTACAGGGCCCAGGGGGCGGGTGGAGCTTTCTTT. Amino acids: CASSYRAQGAGGAFF.

Turning to this clonotype: This could be a read error, since a much larger clone is one nucleotide away. The gene calls are TRBV3-1 and TRBJ2-7, with D possibly being TRBD2 (5 bases). The CDR3 runs to 15 residues. Germline CDR1 reads LGHDT; CDR2 reads YNNKEL (reference sequence). The CDR3 region has the DNA TGTGGCAGCAGCCAAGATCAAGGGAGCTCCTACGAGCAGTACTTC. This translates into CGSSQDQGSSYEQYF.

The sample holds a few counts of this clonotype. The chain combines TRBV11-1 with TRBJ2-3; a weak D match, TRBD2 (7 bases). Germline V lookup: CDR1 SGHAT, CDR2 FQDESV (reference sequence). Trimming took 5 bases from V and 7 from J, leaving 31 bases between them. CDR3 length: 19 amino acids. CDR3 in amino acids: CASSATSVSRRGGLNTQYF. The CDR3 nucleotides are TGTGCCAGCAGCGCCACTAGCGTCTCTAGAAGGGGGGGACTCAATACGCAGTATTTT.

Many counts were recorded for this clonotype. The chain links TRBV20-1 to TRBJ2-5, with TRBD1 as a possible D gene (6 bases). The V end lost 4 bases, the J end lost 4 bases, and 10 bases lay between the germline ends. Germline-derived CDR1 and CDR2 are DFQATT and SNEGSKA (reference sequence). CDR3 length: 12 amino acids. Here the CDR3 DNA reads TGCAGTGCTACCACAGGGACAGAGACCCAGTACTTC. Translating gives CSATTGTETQYF.

A word on this clonotype: It may be a read error: a sequence one base away is much more abundant. V is TRBV6-2 or TRBV6-3 and J is TRBJ2-1; D is tentatively TRBD1 or TRBD2 (6 bases each). The length of the CDR3 is 15 residues. V lost 2 bases, J lost 6 bases, and 14 bases lay in between. Germline V gene data show CDR1 as MNHEY and CDR2 as SVGEGT. The CDR3, as DNA: TGTGCCAGCAGTTACGGGGGGCACCACTCCAATGAGCAGTTCTTC. It is translated as CASSYGGHHSNEQFF.

This clonotype was counted only a few times. This chain joins TRBV7-2 and TRBJ2-5, with TRBD2 matching 15 bases. J gave up 5 bases and V 5 bases, and 6 bases lay outside the gene matches. Per germline, CDR1 SGHTA and CDR2 FQGNSA. The length of the CDR3 is 16 residues. The CDR3 bases are TGTGCCAGCAGCCCGCGGACTAGCGGGAGGGGGGAGACCCAGTACTTC. Its translation: CASSPRTSGRGETQYF.

This clonotype has ten or more counts. The V call is TRBV20-1, the J call TRBJ1-1, with 10 bases lining up with TRBD1. Germline V gene data show CDR1 as DFQATT and CDR2 as SNEGSKA (reference sequence). J lost 8 bases, V lost 5 bases, and 11 bases had no gene match. There are 14 residues in the CDR3. CDR3 region: CSALHGQGGLEAFF. CDR3 bases: TGCAGTGCTTTACACGGACAGGGGGGATTGGAAGCTTTCTTT.

The chain joins TRBV7-8 to TRBJ2-1; 14 positions agree with TRBD2. This CDR3 spans 17 amino acids. Germline CDR1 and CDR2: SGHVS and FQNEAQ. The trim removed 0 bases at V and 6 bases at J, leaving 4 bases unmatched. The DNA of the CDR3 is TGTGCCAGCAGCTTAGCCCCGGGACTAGCGGGAGCCAATGAGCAGTTCTTC. Translation gives CASSLAPGLAGANEQFF.

This clonotype occurred many times. V usage is TRBV28 and J usage is TRBJ2-7; a weak D match, TRBD2 (6 bases). V was clipped by 8 bases and J by 3 bases, with 23 bases between them. The CDR3 is 16 amino acids. The germline V gene has CDR1 MDHEN and CDR2 SYDVKM. CDR3 protein: CASFSGAMGGDYEQYF. CDR3 sequence (DNA): TGTGCCAGCTTCTCCGGGGCGATGGGCGGGGACTACGAGCAGTACTTC. Using reference TRBV28 and TRBJ2-7 for the parts outside the CDR3, the full variable domain is DVKVTQSSRYLVKRTGEKVFLECVQDMDHENMFWYRQDPGLGLRLIYFSYDVKMKEKGDIPEGYSVSREKKERFSLILESASTNQTSMYLCASFSGAMGGDYEQYFGPGTRLTVT.

This clonotype was detected many times. The CDR3 region is CASSFQGQGGEAFF. Here the CDR3 DNA reads TGCGCCAGCAGCTTCCAGGGGCAAGGGGGTGAAGCTTTCTTT. V and J are TRBV5-1 and TRBJ1-1; maybe TRBD1 (6 bases). The CDR3 is 14 amino acids. CDR1 is SGHRS and CDR2 is YFSETQ in the germline V gene. The V and J ends lost 2 bases and 7 bases respectively, with 15 bases between them.

This clonotype appeared a few times. V is TRBV20-1 and J is TRBJ1-1, with a weak D call TRBD1 (6 bases). Trimming removed 6 bases at V and 3 bases at J, with 11 bases between. Germline V gene data show CDR1 as DFQATT and CDR2 as SNEGSKA (reference sequence). The CDR3 runs 12 residues. The CDR3 nucleotides are TGCAGTGCCGGTTCAGGGGACACTGAAGCTTTCTTT. The encoded protein is CSAGSGDTEAFF.

The rearrangement uses TRBV5-1 and TRBJ1-4, with 10 bases fitting TRBD1. With 7 bases clipped from V and 6 bases from J, the junction kept 3 bases outside the gene matches. The CDR3 is made up of 13 amino acids. Germline values: CDR1 SGHRS, CDR2 YFSETQ. The CDR3 here is CASRTGGHEKLFF. In DNA form, the CDR3 reads TGCGCCAGCCGGACAGGGGGTCATGAAAAACTGTTTTTT.

This clonotype is judged medium-sized. The chain links TRBV12-3 or TRBV12-4 to TRBJ2-3; D unresolved. The CDR3 length is 12 residues. Trimming removed 5 bases from V and 6 bases from J, with 9 bases in between. CDR3 DNA sequence: TGTGCCAGCAGTCCTATTAGGGATACGCAGTATTTT. Amino acid sequence: CASSPIRDTQYF.

The table lists this clonotype with many counts. V usage is TRBV5-8 and J usage is TRBJ2-2, with TRBD2 matching 8 bases. Germline trimming cut 4 bases from V and 7 bases from J; bases unmatched to any gene: 12. The CDR3 has 16 amino acids. Germline CDR1 reads SGHTS; CDR2 reads YDEGEE. The CDR3 nucleotides read TGTGCCAGCAGCCGACCGGGGGGGCACTTTCTCGGGGAGCTGTTTTTT. Residues: CASSRPGGHFLGELFF.

This clonotype was observed many times. The CDR3, as DNA: TGCGCCAGCACCCGGGGGGGGGTTCGCACTGAAGCTTTCTTT. It encodes CASTRGGVRTEAFF. The J gene is TRBJ1-1, the V gene TRBV5-1; D may be TRBD1 (5 bases). The CDR3 extends over 14 amino acids. CDR1 is SGHRS, CDR2 YFSETQ, per germline. V lost 6 bases to trimming and J lost 4 bases, with 16 bases between them.

This clonotype turned up a few times. The chain carries TRBV19 and TRBJ2-5; D is ambiguous. The CDR3 runs 13 residues. V lost 6 bases and J lost 4, with 12 bases in between. Germline values: CDR1 LNHDA, CDR2 SQIVND (reference sequence). For the CDR3, the DNA is TGTGCCAGTAGGTGGGCGGCCGGAGAGACCCAGTACTTC. Amino acids: CASRWAAGETQYF.

In nucleotides, the CDR3 is TGCGCCAGCAGCTTGAAGCTAGCGGGAGAGACCCAGTACTTC. Translating gives CASSLKLAGETQYF. V usage is TRBV5-1 and J usage is TRBJ2-5; 8 positions agree with TRBD2. CDR3 size: 14 residues. J lost 4 bases, V lost 1 base, and 3 bases had no gene match. CDR1 SGHRS and CDR2 YFSETQ come from the germline V gene.

This clonotype was picked up many times. The rearrangement uses TRBV30 and TRBJ2-1; tentatively, D is TRBD1 (6 bases). V was cut by 5 bases and J by 6 bases, with 14 bases left in between. This CDR3 region has 13 residues. Germline CDR1 GTSNPN, CDR2 SVGIG (reference sequence). The chain's CDR3 is CAWGRVGANEQFF. In nucleotides, the CDR3 is TGTGCCTGGGGAAGGGTGGGGGCCAATGAGCAGTTCTTC.

This clonotype was picked up a small number of times. This chain joins TRBV29-1 and TRBJ2-7; 7 nucleotides align to TRBD2. After removal of 3 bases from V and 3 bases from J, the junction contained 5 bases not matched to a gene. Germline V gene lookup returns CDR1 SQVTM and CDR2 ANQGSEA. The CDR3 runs to 13 residues. The CDR3 nucleotides are TGCAGCGTTGAGAACGGGGAGGGCTACGAGCAGTACTTC. It yields the protein CSVENGEGYEQYF.